One sample yielded the 19 T cell receptor beta chains listed below, sequenced in a study of shared clonotypes between healthy human individuals. The method was immunoSEQ multiplex PCR; TCRdb's version includes in-frame clones alone and lacks a portion of them. The profile shows tens of thousands of clones, 60% to 65% of them singletons. The sequencing sample was made of memory CD8+ T cells sorted from blood. As for subset: CD45RO+ cells pooled with CCR7-negative TemRA cells. These receptors came from a man younger than 45 in good health.

The J gene is TRBJ2-1, the V gene TRBV5-4, with D possibly being TRBD1 (5 bases). The germline CDR1 and CDR2 sequences are SGHNT and YYREEE (reference sequence). This CDR3 comprises 13 residues. The ends were cut back, 0 bases at V and 9 bases at J, with 10 bases in the middle. The CDR3 protein is CASSLGQGGEQFF. CDR3 DNA sequence: TGTGCCAGCAGCTTGGGGCAGGGTGGTGAGCAGTTCTTC.

The genes are TRBV21-1 and TRBJ1-5. TRBV21-1 is given as a pseudogene. The CDR3 is 10 amino acids. CDR3 DNA sequence: TGTGCCAGCACACATCAGCCCCAGCATTTT. It codes for CASTHQPQHF.

This chain connects TRBV7-9 to TRBJ2-1, with 14 nucleotides matching TRBD2. Germline V gives CDR1 SEHNR, CDR2 FQNEAQ (reference sequence). V was clipped by 5 bases and J by 8 bases; unmatched bases: 8. CDR3 length: 16 residues. The CDR3 DNA reads as TGTGCCAGCAGCCGCTGGACTAGCGGGAGGAGTCATGAGCAGTTCTTC. It encodes CASSRWTSGRSHEQFF.

This sequence joins TRBV7-9 and TRBJ1-1, with 8 bases matching TRBD1. The CDR3 length is 12 residues. V lost 7 bases, J lost 11 bases, and 9 bases stayed unmatched. CDR1 is SEHNR and CDR2 is FQNEAQ in the germline V gene (reference sequence). The CDR3 spells CASMRTGLKAFF. The CDR3 nucleotides are TGTGCCAGCATGCGGACAGGGCTAAAGGCTTTCTTT. The full variable domain, its missing parts supplied by reference TRBV7-9 and TRBJ1-1, is DTGVSQNPRHKITKRGQNVTFRCDPISEHNRLYWYRQTLGQGPEFLTYFQNEAQLEKSRLLSDRFSAERPKGSFSTLEIQRTEQGDSAMYLCASMRTGLKAFFGQGTRLTVV.

The sample holds many counts of this clone. The sample holds other DNA sequences that translate to the same CDR3. The chain is built from TRBV4-2 and TRBJ2-1; D assignment may be TRBD1 or TRBD2 (5 bases each). Germline V lookup: CDR1 LGHNA, CDR2 YNFKEQ. V gave up 3 bases and J gave up 9 bases, with 9 bases separating them. CDR3 length equals 12 residues. CDR3 nucleotides: TGTGCCAGCAGCCAGGAAGGGACTGAGCAGTTCTTC. Its protein is CASSQEGTEQFF.

V and J are TRBV18 and TRBJ1-5; D remains ambiguous. Germline values: CDR1 KGHSH, CDR2 LQKENI. The CDR3 totals 12 residues. Trimming took 2 bases from V and 4 from J, leaving 3 bases between them. CDR3 DNA sequence: TGTGCCAGCTCACCATATAATCAGCCCCAGCATTTT. Protein: CASSPYNQPQHF.

The chain has TRBV15 and TRBJ2-1; a weak D match, TRBD2 (5 bases). This CDR3 has 15 amino acids. The germline V and J ends were trimmed by 4 bases and 3 bases, with 13 bases remaining between them. The germline V gene encodes CDR1 LNHNV and CDR2 YYDKDF (reference sequence). The CDR3 here is CATSTTLGNYNEQFF. The CDR3, as DNA: TGTGCCACCAGCACTACACTAGGCAACTACAATGAGCAGTTCTTC.

V is TRBV6-5 and J is TRBJ2-1, with a possible D match to TRBD2 (7 bases). V lost 6 bases and J lost 6, with 18 bases in between. Germline V gene lookup returns CDR1 MNHEY and CDR2 SVGAGI. This CDR3 region has 15 residues. The CDR3 nucleotides are TGTGCCAGCAGGGGAGGGACATTCTCTTCCAATGAGCAGTTCTTC. It encodes CASRGGTFSSNEQFF.

The chain uses TRBV9 and TRBJ2-2; D unclear. Germline V gene lookup returns CDR1 SGDLS and CDR2 YYNGEE. V was clipped by 0 bases and J by 4 bases, with 10 bases between them. CDR3 size: 15 residues. In DNA, the CDR3 is TGTGCCAGCAGCGTAGCCGGCACGGGCACCGGGGAGCTGTTTTTT. Translated, it gives CASSVAGTGTGELFF.

Only a few counts were recorded for this clone. The rearrangement uses TRBV7-8 and TRBJ1-5, with D uncertain. The CDR3 loop spans 16 amino acids. Per the germline V gene, CDR1 is SGHVS and CDR2 is FQNEAQ. Trimming pared 1 base from V and 0 bases from J, leaving 10 bases between. The CDR3 is CASSLVSLHSNQPQHF. CDR3 coding DNA: TGTGCCAGCAGCTTAGTATCACTTCATAGCAATCAGCCCCAGCATTTT.

J is TRBJ1-5 and V is TRBV6-1; TRBD1 is a possible D gene (5 bases). V was pared by 3 bases and J by 6 bases, with 15 bases between. The germline V gene encodes CDR1 MNHNS and CDR2 SASEGT. The CDR3 is made up of 15 amino acids. CDR3 bases: TGTGCCAGCAGTGATGGGGACCAATTTAGTCAGCCCCAGCATTTT. Translating it yields CASSDGDQFSQPQHF.

The chain combines TRBV4-2 with TRBJ2-6, with D possibly being TRBD1 (6 bases). Germline CDR1 LGHNA, CDR2 YNFKEQ. Trimming pared 5 bases from V and 1 base from J, leaving 15 bases between. CDR3 length: 17 amino acids. For the CDR3, the DNA is TGTGCCAGCAGCTTACAGGACAGCGGATCTGGGGCCAACGTCCTGACTTTC. Its translation is CASSLQDSGSGANVLTF.

This sequence joins TRBV28 and TRBJ2-7; D is unclear. Per germline, CDR1 MDHEN and CDR2 SYDVKM. CDR3 size: 11 residues. CDR3 nucleotides: TGTGCGACTTCGGATGCCTACGAGCAGTACTTC. This encodes CATSDAYEQYF.

V and J are TRBV25-1 and TRBJ1-4; the D gene is possibly TRBD1 (5 bases). From germline, CDR1 is MGHDK and CDR2 SYGVNS. Trimming shortened V by 3 bases and J by 7 bases, and 12 bases separated the two germline ends. This CDR3 spans 14 amino acids. The CDR3 nucleotides are TGTGCCAGCAGTGACAACAGGTCAGGTGAAAAACTGTTTTTT. As protein: CASSDNRSGEKLFF.

The chain's CDR3 is CASSSPTSNEETQYF. For the CDR3, the DNA is TGTGCCAGCAGCTCCCCGACCTCGAACGAAGAGACCCAGTACTTC. This chain links TRBV7-9 with TRBJ2-5; no clear D. This CDR3 comprises 15 residues. Per the germline V gene, CDR1 is SEHNR and CDR2 is FQNEAQ (reference sequence). The V and J ends lost 4 bases and 3 bases respectively, with 15 bases between them.

V and J are TRBV19 and TRBJ2-7; 11 bases line up with TRBD2. Trimming removed 4 bases from V and 4 bases from J; junction bases left unmatched: 6. This CDR3 is 15 amino acids long. Germline CDR1 is LNHDA and CDR2 is SQIVND (reference sequence). The CDR3 sequence is CASSSGTSGLYEQYF. DNA for the CDR3: TGTGCCAGTAGTAGCGGGACTAGCGGTCTTTACGAGCAGTACTTC.

Concerning this clone: A much larger clone is a single base away; this may be a read error. The same CDR3 arises from other DNA sequences in this sample as well. This sequence joins TRBV7-9 and TRBJ2-5, with no clear D. Germline CDR1 is SEHNR and CDR2 is FQNEAQ (reference sequence). The CDR3 spans 16 residues. The CDR3 loop is CASSHQKRTVGETQYF. CDR3 coding DNA: TGTGCTAGCAGCCACCAAAAACGGACCGTCGGAGAGACCCAGTACTTC.

The chain recombines TRBV5-1 with TRBJ2-2, with TRBD1 identical over 9 bases. This CDR3 contains 16 residues. V gave up 1 base and J gave up 7 bases; unmatched junction bases: 8. Germline V gene data show CDR1 as SGHRS and CDR2 as YFSETQ. The CDR3 protein is CASSLPDRGTVGELFF. CDR3 nucleotides: TGCGCCAGCAGCTTGCCAGACAGGGGGACAGTCGGGGAGCTGTTTTTT.

There are many counts of this clone. The chain couples TRBV6-1 to TRBJ2-6, with 7 bases identical to TRBD1. The CDR3 has 15 amino acids. Germline loops: CDR1 MNHNS, CDR2 SASEGT. With 3 bases clipped from V and 3 bases from J, the junction kept 2 bases outside the gene matches. In DNA form, the CDR3 reads TGTGCCAGCAGTGATCGACAGGGTGGGGCCAACGTCCTGACTTTC. This encodes CASSDRQGGANVLTF.